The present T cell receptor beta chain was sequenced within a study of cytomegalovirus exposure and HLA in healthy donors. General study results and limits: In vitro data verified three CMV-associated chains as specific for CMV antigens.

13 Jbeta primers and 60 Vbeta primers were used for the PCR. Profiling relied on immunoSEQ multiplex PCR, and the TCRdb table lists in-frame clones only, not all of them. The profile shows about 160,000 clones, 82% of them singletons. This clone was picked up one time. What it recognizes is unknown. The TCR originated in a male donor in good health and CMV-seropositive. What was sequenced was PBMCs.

The CDR3 region is CASSTREVSQPQHF. The CDR3 DNA is TGTGCCAGCAGTACCCGGGAGGTGTCCCAGCCCCAGCATTTT. The V call is TRBV6-5, the J call TRBJ1-5; D is unclear. Germline values: CDR1 MNHEY, CDR2 SVGAGI. V was clipped by 5 bases and J by 7 bases, with 15 bases between them. The CDR3 is 14 residues long.